The rows below give T cell receptor beta chains drawn from one sample of a study of identical twins. Each CDR3 protein gets one entry after TCRdb re-called the 5' RACE reads with MiXCR. The sample has roughly 1.6 million distinct CDR3 sequences, under 35% seen once. Sequenced input: cord blood. Source of these receptors: a newborn girl in good health. CDR3s include the opening cysteine and the closing phenylalanine or tryptophan. The order of the fields is CDR3 DNA, CDR3 protein, V gene, D gene, clone size, J gene, CDR3 length. The D gene is left open where the match is weak. Some rows have no size entry. The others give once, few or many, or a class for an expanded clone.

CDR3 DNA: TGTGCCAGCAGCAGCACCCCGGAGCAGTTCTTC
CDR3 protein: CASSSTPEQFF
V gene: TRBV11-2
D gene: NA
clone size: NA
J gene: TRBJ2-1
CDR3 length: 11

CDR3 DNA: TGCGCCAGCAGCTTTTCGGACAGGGGGACAGATACGCAGTATTTT
CDR3 protein: CASSFSDRGTDTQYF
V gene: TRBV5-1
D gene: TRBD1
clone size: few
J gene: TRBJ2-3
CDR3 length: 15

CDR3 DNA: TGTGCCAGCACGGGCAGTCCGGGGGGCCTACCCGGGGAGCTGTTTTTT
CDR3 protein: CASTGSPGGLPGELFF
V gene: TRBV25-1
D gene: NA
clone size: NA
J gene: TRBJ2-2
CDR3 length: 16

CDR3 DNA: TGTGCCAGCAGCGTGAGGACGGTAAACATTCAGTACTTC
CDR3 protein: CASSVRTVNIQYF
V gene: TRBV12-3/TRBV12-4
D gene: NA
clone size: few
J gene: TRBJ2-4
CDR3 length: 13

CDR3 DNA: TGTGCCACCAGCAGAGATAATGTCTGGCGCTCTAGCGGGAGATCCTACAATGAGCAGTTCTTC
CDR3 protein: CATSRDNVWRSSGRSYNEQFF
V gene: TRBV15
D gene: TRBD2
clone size: few
J gene: TRBJ2-1
CDR3 length: 21

CDR3 DNA: TGCAGTGCTGTCGGGGGCTACGAGCAGTACTTC
CDR3 protein: CSAVGGYEQYF
V gene: TRBV20-1
D gene: NA
clone size: few
J gene: TRBJ2-7
CDR3 length: 11

CDR3 DNA: TGTGCCAGCACAGTGCAGGGGAACAATGAGCAGTACTTC
CDR3 protein: CASTVQGNNEQYF
V gene: TRBV2
D gene: NA
clone size: NA
J gene: TRBJ2-7
CDR3 length: 13

CDR3 DNA: TGTGCCAGCAGTGAAGGGGCCCGGGGGCAATACGAGCAGTACTTC
CDR3 protein: CASSEGARGQYEQYF
V gene: TRBV25-1
D gene: NA
clone size: NA
J gene: TRBJ2-7
CDR3 length: 15

CDR3 DNA: TGTGCCATCGGAGGCCATGGGAGCACAGATACGCAGTATTTT
CDR3 protein: CAIGGHGSTDTQYF
V gene: TRBV10-3
D gene: NA
clone size: few
J gene: TRBJ2-3
CDR3 length: 14

CDR3 DNA: TGTGCCAGCAGCCAAAAGACTAGCGGGTTAGCCAAAAACATTCAGTACTTC
CDR3 protein: CASSQKTSGLAKNIQYF
V gene: TRBV4-2
D gene: TRBD2
clone size: many
J gene: TRBJ2-4
CDR3 length: 17

CDR3 DNA: TGTGCCAGCAGTTTAAGGTGGACCATCTCTTTCTACAATGAGCAGTTCTTC
CDR3 protein: CASSLRWTISFYNEQFF
V gene: TRBV12-3/TRBV12-4
D gene: NA
clone size: NA
J gene: TRBJ2-1
CDR3 length: 17